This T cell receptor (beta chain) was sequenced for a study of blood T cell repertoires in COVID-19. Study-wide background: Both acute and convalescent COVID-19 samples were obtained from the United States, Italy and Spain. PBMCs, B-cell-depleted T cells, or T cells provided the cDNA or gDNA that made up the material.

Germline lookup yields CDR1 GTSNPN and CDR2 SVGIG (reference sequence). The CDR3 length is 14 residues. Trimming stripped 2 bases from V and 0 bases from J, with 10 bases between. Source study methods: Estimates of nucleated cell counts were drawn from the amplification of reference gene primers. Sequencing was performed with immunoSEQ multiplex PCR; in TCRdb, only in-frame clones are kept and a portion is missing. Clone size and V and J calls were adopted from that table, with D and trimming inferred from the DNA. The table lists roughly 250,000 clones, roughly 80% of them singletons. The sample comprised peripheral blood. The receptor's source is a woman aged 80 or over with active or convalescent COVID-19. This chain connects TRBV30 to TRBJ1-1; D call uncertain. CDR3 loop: CAWSSGQMNTEAFF. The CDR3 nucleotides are TGTGCCTGGAGTAGCGGGCAGATGAACACTGAAGCTTTCTTT. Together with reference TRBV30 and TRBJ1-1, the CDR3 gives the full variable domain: SQTIHQWPATLVQPVGSPLSLECTVEGTSNPNLYWYRQAAGRGLQLLFYSVGIGQISSEVPQNLSASRPQDRQFILSSKKLLLSDSGFYLCAWSSGQMNTEAFFGQGTRLTVV.